The subject of this entry is one T cell receptor (beta chain). Its antigen is still unknown. The junction departs from the called germline gene at one end, perhaps through a read error. The CDR3 runs 15 residues. Germline loops: CDR1 SSHAT, CDR2 FNYEAQ (reference sequence). The entry originates in a study of cytomegalovirus exposure and HLA in healthy donors. Study overall: Within an early data release were tens of millions of unique TCRs drawn from HLA-typed donors.

PCR used 60 Vbeta primers and 13 Jbeta primers. The assay was immunoSEQ multiplex PCR, and TCRdb's table has in-frame clones only and misses some. The data contain about 140,000 clones, roughly four fifths of them singletons. Study results and caveats: A later analysis linked a missense variant in DCLRE1C to the trimming of TCR beta V and J genes.

The material sequenced was PBMCs. This sequence originates from a woman between 50 and 59 years old in good health and CMV-seropositive. The chain employs TRBV7-7 and TRBJ1-2; 7 positions match TRBD1. The CDR3 DNA sequence: TGTGCTAGCAGCTTACCCCGACAGGGATATTATGGCTACACCTTC. Its translation: CASSLPRQGYYGYTF.